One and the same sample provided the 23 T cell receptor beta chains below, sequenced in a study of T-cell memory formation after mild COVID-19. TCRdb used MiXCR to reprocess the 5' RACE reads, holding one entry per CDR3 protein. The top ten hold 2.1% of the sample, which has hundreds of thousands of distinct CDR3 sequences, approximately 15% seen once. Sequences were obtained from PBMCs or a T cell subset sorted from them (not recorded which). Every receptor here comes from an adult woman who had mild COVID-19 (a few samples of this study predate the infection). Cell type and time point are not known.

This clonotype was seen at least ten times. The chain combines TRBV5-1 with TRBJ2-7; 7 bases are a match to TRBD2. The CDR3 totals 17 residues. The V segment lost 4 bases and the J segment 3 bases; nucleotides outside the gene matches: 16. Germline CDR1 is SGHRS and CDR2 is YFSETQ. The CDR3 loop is CASSVPRDSGFFYEQYF. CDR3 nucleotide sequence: TGCGCCAGCAGCGTCCCCAGGGATAGCGGGTTTTTCTACGAGCAGTACTTC.

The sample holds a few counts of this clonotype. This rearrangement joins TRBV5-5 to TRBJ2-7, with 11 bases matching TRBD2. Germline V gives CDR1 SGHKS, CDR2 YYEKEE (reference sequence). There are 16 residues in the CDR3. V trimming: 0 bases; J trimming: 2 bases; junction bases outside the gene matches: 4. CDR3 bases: TGTGCCAGCAGCTTGGCCGGGACTAGCGGTGCCTACGAGCAGTACTTC. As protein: CASSLAGTSGAYEQYF.

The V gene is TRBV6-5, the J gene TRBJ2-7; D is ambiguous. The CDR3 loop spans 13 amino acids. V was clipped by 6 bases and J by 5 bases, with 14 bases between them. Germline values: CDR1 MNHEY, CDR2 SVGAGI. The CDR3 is CASRRHQNNEQYF. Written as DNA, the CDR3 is TGTGCCAGCAGGAGACATCAAAACAACGAGCAGTACTTC.

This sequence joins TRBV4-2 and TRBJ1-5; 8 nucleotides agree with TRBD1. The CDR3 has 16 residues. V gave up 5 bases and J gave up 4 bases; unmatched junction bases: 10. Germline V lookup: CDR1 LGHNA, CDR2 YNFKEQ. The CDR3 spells CASSSDRARTNQPQHF. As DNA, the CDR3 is TGTGCCAGCAGCTCGGACAGGGCCAGAACGAATCAGCCCCAGCATTTT.

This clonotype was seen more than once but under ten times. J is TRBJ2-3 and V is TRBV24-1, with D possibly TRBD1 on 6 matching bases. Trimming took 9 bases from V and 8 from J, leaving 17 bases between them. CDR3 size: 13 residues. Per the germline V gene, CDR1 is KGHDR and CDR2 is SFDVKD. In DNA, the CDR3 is TGTGCCACCCAACAGGGAGTGACGGGTACGCAGTATTTT. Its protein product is CATQQGVTGTQYF.

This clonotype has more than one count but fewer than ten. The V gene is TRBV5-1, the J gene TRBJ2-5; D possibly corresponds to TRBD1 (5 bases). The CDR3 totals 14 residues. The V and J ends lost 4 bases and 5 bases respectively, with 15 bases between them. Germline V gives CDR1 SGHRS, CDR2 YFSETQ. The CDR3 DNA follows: TGCGCCAGCAGCCCACAAGGGGCTGAGGAGACCCAGTACTTC. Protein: CASSPQGAEETQYF.

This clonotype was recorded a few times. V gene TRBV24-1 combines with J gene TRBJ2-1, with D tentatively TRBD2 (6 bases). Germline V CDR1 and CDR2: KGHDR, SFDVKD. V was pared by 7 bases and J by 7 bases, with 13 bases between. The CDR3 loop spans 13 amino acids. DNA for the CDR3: TGTGCCACCAGCTGGCGGGAAAGGAATGAGCAGTTCTTC. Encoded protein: CATSWRERNEQFF.

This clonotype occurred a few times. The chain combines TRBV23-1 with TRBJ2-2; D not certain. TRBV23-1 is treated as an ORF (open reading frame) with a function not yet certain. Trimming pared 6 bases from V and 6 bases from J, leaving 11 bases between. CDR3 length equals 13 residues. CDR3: CASRFRRPGELFF. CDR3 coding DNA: TGCGCCAGCAGATTTCGGCGTCCCGGGGAGCTGTTTTTT.

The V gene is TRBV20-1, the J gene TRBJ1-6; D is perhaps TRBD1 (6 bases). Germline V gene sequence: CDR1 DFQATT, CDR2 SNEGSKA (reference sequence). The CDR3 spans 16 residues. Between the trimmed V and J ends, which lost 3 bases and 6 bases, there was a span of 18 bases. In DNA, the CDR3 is TGCAGTGCTAGTGAGCTCCAGGGGCGCATTAATTCACCCCTCCACTTT. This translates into CSASELQGRINSPLHF.

The CDR3 DNA reads as TGCGCCAGCAGTCGGTGGGGGGCCAAAAACATTCAGTACTTC. It yields the protein CASSRWGAKNIQYF. V is TRBV23-1 and J is TRBJ2-4; D might be TRBD1 or TRBD2, each matching 5 bases. TRBV23-1 is an ORF, with its function uncertain. Deletions cut 4 bases from V and 1 base from J, with 8 bases between. The CDR3 runs 14 residues.

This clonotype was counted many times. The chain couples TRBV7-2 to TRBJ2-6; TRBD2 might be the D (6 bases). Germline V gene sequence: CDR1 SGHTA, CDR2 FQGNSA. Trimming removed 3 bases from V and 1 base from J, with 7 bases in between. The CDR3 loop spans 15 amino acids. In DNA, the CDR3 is TGTGCCAGCAGCTTCGGGGGATCTGGGGCCAACGTCCTGACTTTC. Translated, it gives CASSFGGSGANVLTF. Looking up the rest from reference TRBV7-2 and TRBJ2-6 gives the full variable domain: GAGVSQSPSNKVTEKGKDVELRCDPISGHTALYWYRQSLGQGLEFLIYFQGNSAPDKSGLPSDRFSAERTGGSVSTLTIQRTQQEDSAVYLCASSFGGSGANVLTFGAGSRLTVL.

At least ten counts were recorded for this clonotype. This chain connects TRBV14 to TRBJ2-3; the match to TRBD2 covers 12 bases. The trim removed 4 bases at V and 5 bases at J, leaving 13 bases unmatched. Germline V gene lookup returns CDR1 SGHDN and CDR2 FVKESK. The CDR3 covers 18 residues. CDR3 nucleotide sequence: TGTGCCAGCAGCCGAGGACTAGCGGGGATCAGGACACGAGATACGCAGTATTTT. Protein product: CASSRGLAGIRTRDTQYF.

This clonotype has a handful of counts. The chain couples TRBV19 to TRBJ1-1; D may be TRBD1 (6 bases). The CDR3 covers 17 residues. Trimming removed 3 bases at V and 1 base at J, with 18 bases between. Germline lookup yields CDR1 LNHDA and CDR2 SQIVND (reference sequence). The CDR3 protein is CASSMHDGGARNTEAFF. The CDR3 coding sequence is TGTGCCAGTAGTATGCACGACGGGGGGGCCAGGAACACTGAAGCTTTCTTT.

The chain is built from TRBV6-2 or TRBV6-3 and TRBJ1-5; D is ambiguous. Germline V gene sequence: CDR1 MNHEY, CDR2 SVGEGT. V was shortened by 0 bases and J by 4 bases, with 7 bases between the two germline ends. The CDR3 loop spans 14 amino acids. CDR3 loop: CASSYSQRNQPQHF. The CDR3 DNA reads TGTGCCAGCAGTTACTCCCAGCGGAATCAGCCCCAGCATTTT.

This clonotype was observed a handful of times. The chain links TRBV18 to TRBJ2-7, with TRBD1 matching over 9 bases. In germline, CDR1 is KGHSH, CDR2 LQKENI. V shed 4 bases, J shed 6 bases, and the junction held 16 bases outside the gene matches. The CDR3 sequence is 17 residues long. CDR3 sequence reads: CASSQIQTGTGTFEQYF. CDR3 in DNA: TGTGCCAGCTCACAAATACAAACCGGGACAGGGACGTTCGAGCAGTACTTC.

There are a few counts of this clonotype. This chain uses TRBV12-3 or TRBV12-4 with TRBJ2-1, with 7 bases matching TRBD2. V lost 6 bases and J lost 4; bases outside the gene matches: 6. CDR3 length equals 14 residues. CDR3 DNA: TGTGCCAGCAGCCTGACTAGCCCTTACAATGAGCAGTTCTTC. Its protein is CASSLTSPYNEQFF.

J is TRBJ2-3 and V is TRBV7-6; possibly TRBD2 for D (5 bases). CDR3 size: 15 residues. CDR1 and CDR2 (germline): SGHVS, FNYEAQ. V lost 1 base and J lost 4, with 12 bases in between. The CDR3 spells CASSLVGSRADTQYF. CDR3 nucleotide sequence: TGTGCCAGCAGCTTAGTCGGTTCGAGGGCAGATACGCAGTATTTT.

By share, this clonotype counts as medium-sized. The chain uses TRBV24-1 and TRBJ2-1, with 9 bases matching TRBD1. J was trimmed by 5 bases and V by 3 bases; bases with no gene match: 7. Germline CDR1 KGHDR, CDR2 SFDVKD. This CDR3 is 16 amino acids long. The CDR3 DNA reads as TGTGCCACCAGTGATCCGGACAGGGGACACCACAATGAGCAGTTCTTC. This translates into CATSDPDRGHHNEQFF.

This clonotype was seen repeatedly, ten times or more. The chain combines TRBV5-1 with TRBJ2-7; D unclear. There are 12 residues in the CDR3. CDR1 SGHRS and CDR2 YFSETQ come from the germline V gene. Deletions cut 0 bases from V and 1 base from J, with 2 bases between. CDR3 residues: CASSLVSYEQYF. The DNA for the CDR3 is TGCGCCAGCAGCTTGGTATCCTACGAGCAGTACTTC. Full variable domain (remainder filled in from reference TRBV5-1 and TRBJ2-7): KAGVTQTPRYLIKTRGQQVTLSCSPISGHRSVSWYQQTPGQGLQFLFEYFSETQRNKGNFPGRFSGRQFSNSRSEMNVSTLELGDSALYLCASSLVSYEQYFGPGTRLTVT.

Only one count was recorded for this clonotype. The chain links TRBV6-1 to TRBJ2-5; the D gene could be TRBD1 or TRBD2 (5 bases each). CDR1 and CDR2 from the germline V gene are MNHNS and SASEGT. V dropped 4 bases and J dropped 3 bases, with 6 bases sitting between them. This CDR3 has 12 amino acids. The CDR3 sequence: CASSGGEETQYF. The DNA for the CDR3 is TGTGCCAGCAGTGGAGGGGAAGAGACCCAGTACTTC.

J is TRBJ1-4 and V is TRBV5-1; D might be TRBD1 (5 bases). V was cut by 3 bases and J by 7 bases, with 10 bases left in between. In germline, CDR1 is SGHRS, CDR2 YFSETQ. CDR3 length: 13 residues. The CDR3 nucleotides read TGCGCCAGCAGCTCCTCGCAGGGTGAAAAACTGTTTTTT. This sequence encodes CASSSSQGEKLFF.

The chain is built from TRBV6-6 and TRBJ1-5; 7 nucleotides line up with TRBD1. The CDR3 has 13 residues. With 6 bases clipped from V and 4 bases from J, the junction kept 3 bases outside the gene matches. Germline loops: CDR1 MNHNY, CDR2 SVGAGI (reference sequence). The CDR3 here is CASRRQGNQPQHF. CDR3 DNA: TGTGCCAGCAGGAGACAGGGAAATCAGCCCCAGCATTTT.

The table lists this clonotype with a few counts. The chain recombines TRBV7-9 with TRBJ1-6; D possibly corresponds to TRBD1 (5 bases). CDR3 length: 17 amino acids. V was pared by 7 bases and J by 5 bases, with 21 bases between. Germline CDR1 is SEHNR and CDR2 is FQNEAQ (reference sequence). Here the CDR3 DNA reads TGTGCCAGCAACACCGCCCCCGGGCAAGGGGATAATTCACCCCTCCACTTT. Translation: CASNTAPGQGDNSPLHF.